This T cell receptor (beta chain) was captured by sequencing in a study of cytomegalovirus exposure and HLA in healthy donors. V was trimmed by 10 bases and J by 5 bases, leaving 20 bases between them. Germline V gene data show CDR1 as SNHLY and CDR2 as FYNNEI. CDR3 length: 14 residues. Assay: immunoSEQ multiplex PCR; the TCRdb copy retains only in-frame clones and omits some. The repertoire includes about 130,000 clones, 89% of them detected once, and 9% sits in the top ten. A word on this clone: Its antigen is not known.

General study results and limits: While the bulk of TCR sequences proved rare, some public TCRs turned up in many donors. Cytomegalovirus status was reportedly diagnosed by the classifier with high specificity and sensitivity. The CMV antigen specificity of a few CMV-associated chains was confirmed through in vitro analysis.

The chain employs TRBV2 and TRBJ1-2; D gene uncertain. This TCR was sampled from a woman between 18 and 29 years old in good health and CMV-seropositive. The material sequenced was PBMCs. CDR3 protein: CANAGQGRNYGYTF. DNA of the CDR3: TGTGCCAACGCGGGCCAAGGGAGGAATTATGGCTACACCTTC.